The 8 T cell receptor beta chains given below trace back to one sample, sequenced in a study of blood T cell repertoires in COVID-19. Libraries were prepared by immunoSEQ multiplex PCR; TCRdb keeps only in-frame clonotypes and omits some of them. The table has 150,000 to 200,000 clones, less than 90% seen once; the top ten hold more than 12%. The sequenced sample was peripheral blood. The origin of the receptors is a woman between 65 and 79 years old with COVID-19, enrolled during active disease.

The rearrangement uses TRBV28 and TRBJ1-3, with D uncertain. CDR1 and CDR2 from the germline V gene are MDHEN and SYDVKM. The CDR3 contains 15 residues. V was cut by 6 bases and J by 0 bases, with 12 bases left in between. CDR3 amino acids: CASSQIRFSGNTIYF. CDR3 nucleotides: TGTGCCAGCAGCCAAATCAGGTTCTCTGGAAACACCATATATTTT.

This clone was seen once. The chain recombines TRBV2 with TRBJ1-1; D gene uncertain. The germline V and J ends were trimmed by 7 bases and 1 base, with 10 bases remaining between them. Per germline, CDR1 SNHLY and CDR2 FYNNEI. This CDR3 contains 13 residues. The CDR3 here is CASNLQKNTEAFF. Written as DNA, the CDR3 is TGTGCCAGCAATCTCCAGAAGAACACTGAAGCTTTCTTT. The whole variable domain, remainder taken from reference TRBV2 and TRBJ1-1, is EPEVTQTPSHQVTQMGQEVILRCVPISNHLYFYWYRQILGQKVEFLVSFYNNEISEKSEIFDDQFSVERPDGSNFTLKIRSTKLEDSAMYFCASNLQKNTEAFFGQGTRLTVV.

This chain links TRBV28 with TRBJ2-5, with 9 bases lining up with TRBD2. The V and J ends lost 5 bases and 6 bases, in that order; junction bases with no gene match: 13. CDR1 is MDHEN and CDR2 is SYDVKM in the germline V gene. The CDR3 covers 16 residues. This CDR3 is CASSTPQVAGEKTQYF. CDR3 DNA: TGTGCCAGCAGTACCCCCCAAGTAGCGGGAGAAAAGACCCAGTACTTC.

The chain employs TRBV30 and TRBJ1-4, with D perhaps matching TRBD1 (6 bases). Per germline, CDR1 GTSNPN and CDR2 SVGIG (reference sequence). V was cut by 5 bases and J by 7 bases, with 8 bases left in between. The CDR3 has 11 residues. This chain's CDR3 is CAWFRGEKLFF. CDR3 DNA: TGTGCCTGGTTCAGGGGTGAAAAACTGTTTTTT.

This clone appeared a few times. The chain employs TRBV9 and TRBJ1-2, with 9 bases identical to TRBD1. J gave up 3 bases and V 4 bases, and 7 bases lay outside the gene matches. The CDR3 has 15 amino acids. Germline V gives CDR1 SGDLS, CDR2 YYNGEE. CDR3: CASSPRRDRDYGYTF. The CDR3 coding sequence is TGTGCCAGCAGCCCACGCCGGGACAGGGACTATGGCTACACCTTC.

The gene calls are TRBV28 and TRBJ2-7, with a possible D match to TRBD1 (6 bases). This CDR3 has 16 amino acids. Germline assignment: CDR1 MDHEN and CDR2 SYDVKM. The V and J ends lost 4 bases and 12 bases respectively, with 28 bases between them. The CDR3 sequence: CASSSTLTGSLEWWYF. The CDR3 coding sequence is TGTGCCAGCAGTTCGACGTTGACAGGATCCCTTGAATGGTGGTACTTC.

The chain has TRBV19 and TRBJ1-5; D gene uncertain. The CDR3 sequence is 15 residues long. Germline V gene sequence: CDR1 LNHDA, CDR2 SQIVND (reference sequence). The V end was cut by 4 bases, the J end by 0 bases, with 10 bases between. Here the CDR3 DNA reads TGTGCCAGTAGTACAACAGCTTATAGCAATCAGCCCCAGCATTTT. This codes for CASSTTAYSNQPQHF.

V and J are TRBV5-1 and TRBJ2-7; TRBD2 agrees at 11 bases. The V segment lost 5 bases and the J segment 3 bases; nucleotides outside the gene matches: 10. The CDR3 has 16 residues. The germline V gene encodes CDR1 SGHRS and CDR2 YFSETQ. The CDR3 spells CASSYTSGSSFYEQYF. The CDR3, as DNA: TGCGCCAGCAGTTATACTAGCGGGAGCTCCTTCTACGAGCAGTACTTC.